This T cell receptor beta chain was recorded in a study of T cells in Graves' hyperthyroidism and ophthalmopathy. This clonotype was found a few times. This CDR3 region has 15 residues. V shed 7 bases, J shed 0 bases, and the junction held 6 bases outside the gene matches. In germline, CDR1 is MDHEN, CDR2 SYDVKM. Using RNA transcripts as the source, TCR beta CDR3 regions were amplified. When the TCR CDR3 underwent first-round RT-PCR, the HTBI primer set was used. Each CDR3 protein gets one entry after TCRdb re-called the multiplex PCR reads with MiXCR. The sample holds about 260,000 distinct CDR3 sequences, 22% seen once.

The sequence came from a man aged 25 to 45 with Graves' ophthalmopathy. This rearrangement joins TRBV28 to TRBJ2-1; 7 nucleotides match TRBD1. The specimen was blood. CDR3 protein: CASTEGQSSYNEQFF. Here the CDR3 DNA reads TGTGCCAGCACCGAGGGACAGAGCTCCTACAATGAGCAGTTCTTC. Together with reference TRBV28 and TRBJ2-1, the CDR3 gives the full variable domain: DVKVTQSSRYLVKRTGEKVFLECVQDMDHENMFWYRQDPGLGLRLIYFSYDVKMKEKGDIPEGYSVSREKKERFSLILESASTNQTSMYLCASTEGQSSYNEQFFGPGTRLTVL.